The 8 T cell receptor beta chains listed next were all sequenced from one sample in a study of cytomegalovirus exposure and HLA in healthy donors. PCR involved 60 Vbeta and 13 Jbeta primers. Assay: immunoSEQ multiplex PCR; the TCRdb copy retains only in-frame clones and omits some. The top ten hold about 1.9% of the sample, which has 90,000 to 150,000 clones, roughly 15% seen once. The specimen was PBMCs. The source is a woman under 30 in good health and CMV-seronegative.

The chain is built from TRBV7-2 and TRBJ2-5; TRBD2 matches at 9 bases. Per germline, CDR1 SGHTA and CDR2 FQGNSA. The CDR3 spans 17 residues. V dropped 5 bases and J dropped 5; count of bases not matched to a gene: 15. The CDR3 is CASSPGGAAGGRETQYF. CDR3 nucleotide sequence: TGTGCCAGCAGCCCAGGGGGGGCAGCGGGGGGTAGGGAGACCCAGTACTTC. The full variable domain, its missing parts supplied by reference TRBV7-2 and TRBJ2-5, is GAGVSQSPSNKVTEKGKDVELRCDPISGHTALYWYRQSLGQGLEFLIYFQGNSAPDKSGLPSDRFSAERTGGSVSTLTIQRTQQEDSAVYLCASSPGGAAGGRETQYFGPGTRLLVL.

Turning to this clone: Within the sample, other DNA sequences also encode this same CDR3. The chain links TRBV19 to TRBJ1-6; D not resolved. The CDR3 has 15 amino acids. Trimming cost V 3 bases and J 2 bases, with 8 bases left between them. The germline CDR1 and CDR2 sequences are LNHDA and SQIVND (reference sequence). The CDR3 spells CASSIEGAYNSPLHF. Here the CDR3 DNA reads TGTGCCAGTAGTATCGAGGGCGCCTATAATTCACCCCTCCACTTT.

This sequence joins TRBV6-1 and TRBJ1-5, with D possibly being TRBD1 (6 bases). The CDR3 length is 13 residues. Germline CDR1 MNHNS, CDR2 SASEGT. V was cut by 6 bases and J by 5 bases, with 11 bases left in between. The CDR3 protein is CASSPNRDQPQHF. For the CDR3, the DNA is TGTGCCAGCAGCCCCAACAGGGATCAGCCCCAGCATTTT.

This clone was seen a few times. The chain couples TRBV7-9 to TRBJ2-6; 11 nucleotides agree with TRBD1. The V and J ends lost 5 bases and 0 bases, in that order; junction bases with no gene match: 3. The germline gives CDR1 SEHNR, CDR2 FQNEAQ (reference sequence). CDR3 size: 17 residues. CDR3 amino acids: CASSLGQGDSGANVLTF. The CDR3 coding sequence is TGTGCCAGCAGCCTGGGACAGGGGGACTCTGGGGCCAACGTCCTGACTTTC.

This clone is medium-sized within its sample. The chain employs TRBV5-1 and TRBJ2-1, with D hard to call. Trimming left V 1 base short and J 3 bases short, with 2 bases between. Germline V gene sequence: CDR1 SGHRS, CDR2 YFSETQ. This CDR3 contains 12 residues. This CDR3 reads CASSLYYNEQFF. The DNA of the CDR3 is TGCGCCAGCAGCTTGTACTACAATGAGCAGTTCTTC.

The J gene is TRBJ2-2, the V gene TRBV5-5; TRBD1 matches at 9 bases. Losses at the gene ends were 4 bases for V and 0 bases for J; bases not matched to a gene: 13. The CDR3 length is 19 residues. The germline V gene has CDR1 SGHKS and CDR2 YYEKEE (reference sequence). In DNA, the CDR3 is TGTGCCAGCAGCCCCCGGGACAGGGTACCACTTTCGAACACCGGGGAGCTGTTTTTT. Translation: CASSPRDRVPLSNTGELFF.

The chain combines TRBV27 with TRBJ1-6; D remains unclear. The germline V and J ends were trimmed by 5 bases and 8 bases, with 10 bases remaining between them. This CDR3 region has 13 residues. Germline lookup yields CDR1 MNHEY and CDR2 SMNVEV (reference sequence). Here the CDR3 reads CASSPIRDSPLHF. Here the CDR3 DNA reads TGTGCCAGCAGTCCGATTCGGGATTCACCCCTCCACTTT.

The chain links TRBV14 to TRBJ2-1, with 7 bases fitting TRBD2. The trim removed 1 base at V and 4 bases at J, leaving 4 bases unmatched. This CDR3 comprises 15 residues. Germline V CDR1 and CDR2: SGHDN, FVKESK. CDR3 sequence reads: CASSQVAGGYNEQFF. CDR3 sequence (DNA): TGTGCCAGCAGCCAAGTAGCGGGCGGATACAATGAGCAGTTCTTC.